The entry below gives a single T cell receptor beta chain sequence along with its context. What it recognizes is unknown. The data were obtained in a study of shared clonotypes between healthy human individuals. Study at large: Per donor, CD8 memory used one plate, CD8 naive used two, CD4 memory used three and CD4 naive used three.

Clones were read by immunoSEQ multiplex PCR, and TCRdb kept only the in-frame ones, dropping some. The table includes about 2.1 million clones, about 94% detected once. The germline V and J ends were trimmed by 0 bases and 2 bases, with 14 bases remaining between them. Germline lookup yields CDR1 LGHNA and CDR2 YNFKEQ. The CDR3 loop spans 17 amino acids. Naive-designated CD8 cells lacked CD45RO, were positively enriched for CCR7, and omitted terminally differentiated effector memory CD45RA+ cells. Study conclusions and caveats: In several donors, around 5.5% of naive CD4 clonotypes appeared in common. The genetic and exposure-history diversity represented was limited by few donors.

Material: naive CD8+ T cells from PBMCs. This TCR came from a man aged 18 to 29 in good health. Some clones in this sample may be carry-over from other donors' samples. The J gene is TRBJ1-3, the V gene TRBV4-2; perhaps TRBD1 as D (6 bases). This CDR3 is CASSQDLTGGPGNTIYF. The CDR3 DNA is TGTGCCAGCAGCCAAGATCTGACAGGCGGGCCTGGAAACACCATATATTTT.